This T cell receptor beta chain was captured in a study of T-cell memory formation after mild COVID-19. Whole-study results and caveats: Proof of SARS-CoV-2 specificity was absent for the second-wave clones that crested on day 37.

cDNA libraries for TCR alpha and TCR beta, carrying sample barcodes and UMIs, came from 5'RACE with constant-segment primers. TCRdb re-derived calls from the 5' RACE reads in MiXCR, one entry per CDR3 protein. Among about 560,000 distinct CDR3 sequences, roughly 21% were seen once, and the ten largest hold approximately 8%. Unmatched junction bases numbered 8, after V lost 0 bases and J lost 8 bases. The CDR3 is 16 residues long. With regard to this clonotype: Antigen unknown.

This chain connects TRBV12-3 or TRBV12-4 to TRBJ2-1; TRBD2 aligns across 9 bases. The receptor's source is an adult woman who had mild COVID-19 (a few samples of this study predate the infection). Cell type and time point are not known. The material sequenced was PBMCs or a T cell subset sorted from them (not recorded which). Here the CDR3 DNA reads TGTGCCAGCAGTTTAGCTCCGAGCGGGGGGCAAGATGAGCAGTTCTTC. This gives the protein CASSLAPSGGQDEQFF.